This TCR beta chain appears in the sequencing data of a study of T cell responses to AZD1222 COVID-19 vaccine. Broader study findings: The repertoires were collected only after the peak T cell response. Mostly white British, mostly female donors; authors suggested clonal diversity may be underestimated. A reported finding is that nearly half of spike-specific TCRs target unmutated variant regions.

This CDR3 spans 12 amino acids. Trimming left V 6 bases short and J 0 bases short, with 4 bases between. A word on this clone: The antigen remains undetermined.

This table comes from immunoSEQ multiplex PCR, and its TCRdb copy is limited to in-frame clones, with some not included. The sample comprises approximately 150,000 clones, about 90% of which are singletons, and around 0.99% rests with the top ten. This TCR derives from an adult who received the AZD1222 COVID-19 vaccine. The gene calls are TRBV12-3 or TRBV12-4 and TRBJ2-3; D is unresolved. Specimen: peripheral blood, collected 28 days after the second AZD1222 dose. In DNA form, the CDR3 reads TGTGCCAGCAGCCAAAGCACAGATACGCAGTATTTT. It yields the protein CASSQSTDTQYF.